Following are 6 T cell receptor beta chains from one sample sequenced in a study of cytomegalovirus exposure and HLA in healthy donors. The PCR contained 60 Vbeta and 13 Jbeta primers. Libraries were prepared by immunoSEQ multiplex PCR; TCRdb keeps only in-frame clonotypes and omits some of them. The table has over 70,000 clones, 70% seen once; the top ten hold nearly 10%. The sample was PBMCs. The receptors were sampled from a woman aged 45 to 65 in good health and CMV-seropositive.

The J gene is TRBJ2-3, the V gene TRBV5-1; TRBD1 matches 10 bases. Trimming took 7 bases from V and 6 from J; bases not matched to a gene: 11. This CDR3 is 15 amino acids long. The V gene's germline CDR1 is SGHRS and CDR2 YFSETQ. The CDR3 region has the DNA TGCGCCAGCGGACTATCCGGGACAGGGGAGGATACGCAGTATTTT. Its protein is CASGLSGTGEDTQYF.

This clone was detected once. This sequence joins TRBV6-5 and TRBJ2-1; 12 positions match TRBD2. The germline gives CDR1 MNHEY, CDR2 SVGAGI. V trimming: 4 bases; J trimming: 10 bases; junction bases outside the gene matches: 8. This CDR3 has 15 amino acids. The CDR3 protein is CASSFSSGGGPEQFF. The CDR3 DNA follows: TGTGCCAGCAGTTTTTCTAGCGGGGGGGGTCCGGAGCAGTTCTTC.

The CDR3 coding sequence is TGTGCCAGCAGCTCGGGACACCGTGCGCAGTATTTT. Its protein product is CASSSGHRAQYF. The genes are TRBV7-8 and TRBJ2-3; tentative D call: TRBD1 (6 bases). The CDR3 runs to 12 residues. V dropped 4 bases and J dropped 10 bases, with 12 bases sitting between them. Germline CDR1 is SGHVS and CDR2 is FQNEAQ.

DNA for the CDR3: TGTGCCAGCAGCGTAGGTGGGGGGGTCAATGAGCAGTTCTTC. It is translated as CASSVGGGVNEQFF. The chain couples TRBV9 to TRBJ2-1; 7 bases are a match to TRBD2. The CDR3 has 14 amino acids. Looked up from germline, CDR1 is SGDLS and CDR2 is YYNGEE. The ends lost 0 bases at V and 6 bases at J; junction bases unmatched: 3. The full variable domain, with the rest looked up from reference TRBV9 and TRBJ2-1, is DSGVTQTPKHLITATGQRVTLRCSPRSGDLSVYWYQQSLDQGLQFLIQYYNGEERAKGNILERFSAQQFPDLHSELNLSSLELGDSALYFCASSVGGGVNEQFFGPGTRLTVL.

This chain joins TRBV27 and TRBJ1-6, with 7 bases aligning to TRBD1. There are 15 residues in the CDR3. The germline V gene encodes CDR1 MNHEY and CDR2 SMNVEV (reference sequence). With 6 bases clipped from V and 5 bases from J, the junction kept 7 bases outside the gene matches. The CDR3 nucleotides are TGTGCCAGCAGATTGAGGGACAGCGATAATTCACCCCTCCACTTT. This encodes CASRLRDSDNSPLHF.

Only a few counts were recorded for this clone. J is TRBJ1-1 and V is TRBV2; D unresolved. This CDR3 spans 12 amino acids. Trimming removed 8 bases from V and 6 bases from J, with 13 bases in between. Germline values: CDR1 SNHLY, CDR2 FYNNEI. The CDR3 DNA reads as TGTGCCAGCGTCGTACAAGTCGCTGAAGCTTTCTTT. Translated: CASVVQVAEAFF.